These 26 T cell receptor beta chains originate from one sample sequenced in a study of blood T cells in healthy people across ages. The use of a sample-barcoded 5' primer and a J-beta primer mix characterized a second PCR of roughly 6 to 11 cycles. TCRdb reanalysed the 5' RACE reads using MiXCR and keeps one entry per CDR3 protein. This sample has some 1.1 million distinct CDR3 sequences; around two fifths occur once, and the top ten carry under 15%. Sequenced material: blood. The receptor set was obtained from a man aged 18 to 30 in good health.

This clonotype was detected only once. This chain connects TRBV20-1 to TRBJ2-7; a possible D gene is TRBD1 (6 bases). Between the trimmed V and J ends, which lost 3 bases and 7 bases, there was a span of 19 bases. The CDR3 extends over 14 amino acids. CDR1 is DFQATT and CDR2 is SNEGSKA in the germline V gene (reference sequence). The CDR3 is CSARVWGPGNEQYF. CDR3 in DNA: TGCAGTGCTAGGGTATGGGGGCCGGGGAATGAGCAGTACTTC.

The CDR3 protein is CASSPSSGTSTDTQYF. The CDR3 bases are TGTGCCAGCTCACCGTCGTCAGGAACTAGCACAGATACGCAGTATTTT. The chain combines TRBV18 with TRBJ2-3; D gene uncertain. V shed 3 bases and J shed 0 bases, with 13 bases lying between them. CDR1 and CDR2 from the germline V gene are KGHSH and LQKENI. The CDR3 totals 16 residues.

This chain uses TRBV7-9 with TRBJ1-2, with 7 positions matching TRBD1. Losses at the gene ends were 5 bases for V and 8 bases for J; bases not matched to a gene: 11. CDR1 and CDR2 from the germline V gene are SEHNR and FQNEAQ (reference sequence). CDR3 length: 14 amino acids. In DNA, the CDR3 is TGTGCCAGCAGCCGCGAGCCGACAGGGAGCGGCTACACCTTC. It encodes CASSREPTGSGYTF.

The rearrangement links TRBV9 to TRBJ2-5; no reliable D call. V gave up 1 base and J gave up 2 bases, with 6 bases separating them. The CDR3 is 13 residues long. Germline V gives CDR1 SGDLS, CDR2 YYNGEE. CDR3 coding DNA: TGTGCCAGCAGCGTACAGGTACAAGAGACCCAGTACTTC. Amino acid sequence: CASSVQVQETQYF.

This rearrangement joins TRBV9 to TRBJ1-4; possibly TRBD1 for D (5 bases). The CDR3 sequence is 15 residues long. The V end was cut by 4 bases, the J end by 7 bases, with 17 bases between. Germline assignment: CDR1 SGDLS and CDR2 YYNGEE. CDR3: CASSIWDDLFEKLFF. CDR3 DNA sequence: TGTGCCAGCAGCATCTGGGACGATCTTTTTGAAAAACTGTTTTTT.

The gene calls are TRBV7-2 and TRBJ1-3; 7 bases agree with TRBD1. The V gene's germline CDR1 is SGHTA and CDR2 FQGNSA. The V gene end was trimmed by 1 base and the J gene end by 1 base; junction bases not matched to a gene: 4. This CDR3 is built from 16 residues. CDR3 region: CASSLGGQNSGNTIYF. CDR3 DNA sequence: TGTGCCAGCAGCTTAGGGGGACAGAATTCTGGAAACACCATATATTTT.

This clonotype was counted only a few times. V gene TRBV2 combines with J gene TRBJ1-2; D unresolved. Looked up from germline, CDR1 is SNHLY and CDR2 is FYNNEI. The CDR3 spans 15 residues. Trimming stripped 4 bases from V and 2 bases from J, with 14 bases between. The CDR3 nucleotides are TGTGCCAGCAGTGCCCCCCCCATGCTCAACTATGGCTACACCTTC. Amino acid sequence: CASSAPPMLNYGYTF.

The V and J genes are TRBV7-2 and TRBJ2-1; tentative D call: TRBD1 (5 bases). Germline-derived CDR1 and CDR2 are SGHTA and FQGNSA. CDR3 length: 16 amino acids. V was pared by 2 bases and J by 1 base, with 12 bases between. CDR3 in amino acids: CASSLMQGRSYNEQFF. The CDR3 coding sequence is TGTGCCAGCAGCTTAATGCAGGGCAGATCCTACAATGAGCAGTTCTTC.

J is TRBJ2-3 and V is TRBV4-1, with TRBD1 identical over 8 bases. Germline CDR1 MGHRA, CDR2 YSYEKL. The CDR3 is 15 residues long. After removal of 7 bases from V and 5 bases from J, the junction contained 11 bases not matched to a gene. The CDR3 region has the DNA TGCGCCAGCATGAAGACAGGGGCTGGGGGAGATACGCAGTATTTT. The encoded protein is CASMKTGAGGDTQYF.

In regard to this clonotype: A much larger clone differs from this one at a single base, so this may be a read error. The V call is TRBV20-1, the J call TRBJ1-5; D uncertain. This CDR3 spans 14 amino acids. Per the germline V gene, CDR1 is DFQATT and CDR2 is SNEGSKA (reference sequence). Between the trimmed V and J ends, which lost 3 bases and 0 bases, there was a span of 9 bases. This CDR3 is CSARWGNSNQPQHF. CDR3 sequence (DNA): TGCAGTGCTAGGTGGGGAAATAGCAATCAGCCCCAGCATTTT.

This clonotype was observed a single time. The chain joins TRBV12-3 or TRBV12-4 to TRBJ2-3; TRBD2 agrees at 11 bases. V gave up 6 bases and J gave up 4 bases; unmatched junction bases: 6. CDR3 length: 15 amino acids. For the CDR3, the DNA is TGTGCCAGCAGGGTAGCGGGGGGGCAGTCAGATACGCAGTATTTT. Encoded protein: CASRVAGGQSDTQYF.

This clonotype was found a few times. As DNA, the CDR3 is TGCAGTGCTAGAAACAGGGAGGATCAGCCCCAGCATTTT. It is translated as CSARNREDQPQHF. This chain connects TRBV20-1 to TRBJ1-5, with TRBD1 as a possible D gene (6 bases). The CDR3 length is 13 residues. The V end was cut by 2 bases, the J end by 5 bases, with 10 bases between. Germline V gene data show CDR1 as DFQATT and CDR2 as SNEGSKA (reference sequence).

A few counts support this clonotype. DNA for the CDR3: TGCGCCAGCAGCCAAACAGGGGTCGGGGAAAAACTGTTTTTT. Translating it yields CASSQTGVGEKLFF. J is TRBJ1-4 and V is TRBV4-1; TRBD1 agrees at 7 bases. The CDR3 is 14 residues long. V trimming: 2 bases; J trimming: 8 bases; junction bases outside the gene matches: 5. The germline V gene has CDR1 MGHRA and CDR2 YSYEKL.

The chain uses TRBV9 and TRBJ2-1, with D tentatively TRBD1 (5 bases). Trimming removed 4 bases from V and 4 bases from J, with 12 bases in between. Germline assignment: CDR1 SGDLS and CDR2 YYNGEE. The CDR3 has 14 residues. The CDR3 DNA follows: TGTGCCAGCAGCCAGGCAACAGGATACAATGAGCAGTTCTTC. Translated: CASSQATGYNEQFF.

The chain couples TRBV20-1 to TRBJ2-7; 7 bases map to TRBD1. The length of the CDR3 is 15 residues. Germline V gives CDR1 DFQATT, CDR2 SNEGSKA (reference sequence). The V segment lost 0 bases and the J segment 4 bases; nucleotides outside the gene matches: 9. Here the CDR3 reads CSARDWDSPRYEQYF. For the CDR3, the DNA is TGCAGTGCTAGAGATTGGGACAGCCCTAGATACGAGCAGTACTTC.

This rearrangement joins TRBV5-1 to TRBJ1-4; D is unclear. Germline V lookup: CDR1 SGHRS, CDR2 YFSETQ. The length of the CDR3 is 17 residues. The ends were cut back, 1 base at V and 0 bases at J, with 13 bases in the middle. CDR3 sequence (DNA): TGCGCCAGCAGCTTGCCCCGAAGGCCACCAACTAATGAAAAACTGTTTTTT. Encoded protein: CASSLPRRPPTNEKLFF.

This clonotype was counted between two and nine times. CDR3 amino acids: CASSLRAGGRVQYF. In DNA form, the CDR3 reads TGTGCCAGCAGTTTAAGAGCGGGGGGGCGTGTCCAGTACTTC. The chain joins TRBV27 to TRBJ2-7; 10 bases are shared with TRBD2. The CDR3 is made up of 14 amino acids. Germline V CDR1 and CDR2: MNHEY, SMNVEV (reference sequence). V was clipped by 2 bases and J by 10 bases; unmatched bases: 8.

In this sample, this clonotype turned up a few times. The genes are TRBV7-2 and TRBJ2-3; D unresolved. Trimming left V 4 bases short and J 6 bases short, with 11 bases between. The CDR3 has 13 amino acids. Looked up from germline, CDR1 is SGHTA and CDR2 is FQGNSA. In DNA, the CDR3 is TGTGCCAGCAGCTCCTCTCGTGAGGATACGCAGTATTTT. Its translation: CASSSSREDTQYF. The full variable domain, with the rest looked up from reference TRBV7-2 and TRBJ2-3, is GAGVSQSPSNKVTEKGKDVELRCDPISGHTALYWYRQSLGQGLEFLIYFQGNSAPDKSGLPSDRFSAERTGGSVSTLTIQRTQQEDSAVYLCASSSSREDTQYFGPGTRLTVL.

The V call is TRBV20-1, the J call TRBJ1-2, with 7 nucleotides matching TRBD1. Unmatched junction bases numbered 7, after V lost 0 bases and J lost 3 bases. The CDR3 is 15 amino acids. Germline V gene sequence: CDR1 DFQATT, CDR2 SNEGSKA (reference sequence). This CDR3 is CSAREQTGRDYGYTF. DNA for the CDR3: TGCAGTGCTAGAGAGCAGACAGGGAGGGACTATGGCTACACCTTC.

This clonotype was seen only once. A junction end diverges from the germline sequence, so it may reflect a read error. This chain uses TRBV12-3 or TRBV12-4 with TRBJ2-2, with D perhaps matching TRBD1 (6 bases). The CDR3 covers 14 residues. The CDR3 sequence: CAGSYRAGAGELFF. The CDR3, as DNA: TGTGCCGGCAGTTACAGGGCTGGGGCCGGGGAGCTGTTTTTT.

This clonotype was seen a few times. J is TRBJ1-2 and V is TRBV6-2 or TRBV6-3; perhaps TRBD1 as D (6 bases). The germline V and J ends were trimmed by 5 bases and 4 bases, with 14 bases remaining between them. Germline lookup yields CDR1 MNHEY and CDR2 SVGEGT. The CDR3 spans 14 residues. CDR3 sequence: CASSRLGQRYGYTF. The CDR3 DNA follows: TGTGCCAGCAGTCGACTTGGACAGCGCTATGGCTACACCTTC.

The V and J genes are TRBV18 and TRBJ1-1; maybe TRBD1 (6 bases). The CDR3 covers 14 residues. Germline V lookup: CDR1 KGHSH, CDR2 LQKENI. Trimming took off 1 base at V and 3 bases at J, with 9 bases between the two ends. CDR3 amino acids: CASSPQGVDTEAFF. As DNA, the CDR3 is TGTGCCAGCTCACCACAGGGGGTAGACACTGAAGCTTTCTTT.

The gene calls are TRBV7-2 and TRBJ2-7; 9 bases line up with TRBD1. The junction had 5 bases not matched to a gene; V was cut back by 5 bases and J by 3 bases. This CDR3 has 14 amino acids. Looked up from germline, CDR1 is SGHTA and CDR2 is FQGNSA. The CDR3 sequence: CASSPDRGFYEQYF. The CDR3, as DNA: TGTGCCAGCAGCCCGGACAGGGGATTCTACGAGCAGTACTTC.

The rearrangement uses TRBV10-3 and TRBJ1-4; D unclear. Germline assignment: CDR1 ENHRY and CDR2 SYGVKD. Trimming removed 7 bases at V and 8 bases at J, with 14 bases between. The CDR3 runs 13 residues. CDR3 protein: CAINPRAEEKLFF. The CDR3 bases are TGTGCCATCAACCCCCGGGCGGAGGAAAAACTGTTTTTT.

This chain joins TRBV27 and TRBJ1-5; tentative D call: TRBD1 (6 bases). V dropped 6 bases and J dropped 0 bases, with 15 bases sitting between them. Looked up from germline, CDR1 is MNHEY and CDR2 is SMNVEV (reference sequence). This CDR3 has 16 amino acids. The CDR3 sequence is CASSPRTDNSNQPQHF. The CDR3 region has the DNA TGTGCCAGCAGCCCCCGGACAGATAATAGCAATCAGCCCCAGCATTTT.

The sample holds a few counts of this clonotype. The chain combines TRBV27 with TRBJ1-1; D not resolved. Germline V gene data show CDR1 as MNHEY and CDR2 as SMNVEV (reference sequence). The CDR3 sequence is 13 residues long. Trimming took off 5 bases at V and 8 bases at J, with 15 bases between the two ends. In DNA form, the CDR3 reads TGTGCCAGCAGTGTATACCGGGGAGAGGAAGCTTTCTTT. Its protein product is CASSVYRGEEAFF.